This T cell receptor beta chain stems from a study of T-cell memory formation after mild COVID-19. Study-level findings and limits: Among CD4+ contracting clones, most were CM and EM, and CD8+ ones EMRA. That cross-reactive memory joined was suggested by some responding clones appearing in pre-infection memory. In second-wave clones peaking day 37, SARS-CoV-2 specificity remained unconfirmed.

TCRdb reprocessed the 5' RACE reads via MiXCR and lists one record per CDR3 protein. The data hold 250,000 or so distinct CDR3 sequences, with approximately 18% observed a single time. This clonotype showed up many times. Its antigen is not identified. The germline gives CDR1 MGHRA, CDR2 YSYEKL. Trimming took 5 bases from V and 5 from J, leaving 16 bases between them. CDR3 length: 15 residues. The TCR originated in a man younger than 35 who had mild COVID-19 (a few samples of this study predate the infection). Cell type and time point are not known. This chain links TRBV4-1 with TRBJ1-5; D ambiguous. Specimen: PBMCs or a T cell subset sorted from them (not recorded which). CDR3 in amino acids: CASSYQGGRDQPQHF. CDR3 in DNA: TGCGCCAGCAGCTATCAAGGAGGGAGGGATCAGCCCCAGCATTTT.